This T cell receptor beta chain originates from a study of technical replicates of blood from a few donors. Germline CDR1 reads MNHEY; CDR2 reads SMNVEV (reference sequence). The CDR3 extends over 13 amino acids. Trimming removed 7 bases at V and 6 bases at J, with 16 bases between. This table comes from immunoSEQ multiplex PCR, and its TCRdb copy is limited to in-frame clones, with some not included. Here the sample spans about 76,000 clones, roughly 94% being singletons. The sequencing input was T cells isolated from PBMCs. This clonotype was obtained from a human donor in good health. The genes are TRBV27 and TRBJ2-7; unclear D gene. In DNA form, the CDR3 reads TGTGCCAGCAAGGCAGGCTCCCTATCCGAGCAGTACTTC. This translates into CASKAGSLSEQYF.